Following are 32 T cell receptor beta chains from one sample sequenced in a study of T cells in women clearing cervical HPV infection. Repertoires were generated with immunoSEQ multiplex PCR, while TCRdb's copy carries only in-frame clones and drops some. The record lists 15,000 to 20,000 clones, of which the ten most abundant hold less than 20%. The specimen sequenced was blood buffy coat. Receptors originate from a woman aged 18 to 69 with a cervical HPV16 infection that either progressed to CIN3+ or cleared (not recorded which).

As for this clone: From the germline J gene comes the end of the CDR3, since the read stops 3 residues before it. This chain uses TRBV10-3 with TRBJ1-1; TRBD1 agrees at 7 bases. The germline V gene has CDR1 ENHRY and CDR2 SYGVKD. This CDR3 has 13 residues. Unmatched junction bases numbered 7, after V lost 11 bases and J lost 1 base. The CDR3 protein is CACSGTENTEAFF. CDR3 bases read: TGTGCCTGTTCCGGGACAGAGAACACTGAA.

In regard to this clone: The read falls 3 residues short of the CDR3 end, and the missing part is taken from the germline J gene. The chain recombines TRBV2 with TRBJ2-5; D is unclear. Trimming left V 6 bases short and J 3 bases short, with 11 bases between. This CDR3 spans 13 amino acids. Per germline, CDR1 SNHLY and CDR2 FYNNEI. Partial CDR3 DNA: TGTGCCAGCAGCCCCGGGTTGAAAGAGACC. Its protein product is CASSPGLKET. The whole CDR3 protein is CASSPGLKETQYF.

About this clone itself: With the read ending 3 residues before the CDR3 end, the germline J gene is used to fill in that end. The chain combines TRBV18 with TRBJ2-7; unclear D gene. CDR3 length equals 17 residues. Germline loops: CDR1 KGHSH, CDR2 LQKENI. Trimming pared 2 bases from V and 2 bases from J, leaving 19 bases between. The CDR3 spells CASSPGASWPLPYEQYF. Incomplete CDR3 DNA: TGTGCCAGCTCACCAGGAGCGAGTTGGCCTCTCCCCTACGAG.

As for this clone: The read ends 3 residues shy of where the CDR3 ends; the end is completed using the germline J gene. This chain uses TRBV30 with TRBJ1-2, with D hard to call. Germline V CDR1 and CDR2: GTSNPN, SVGIG (reference sequence). This CDR3 is built from 12 residues. Trimming pared 0 bases from V and 4 bases from J, leaving 6 bases between. The CDR3 sequence: CAWSVSIYGYTF. The DNA read from the CDR3 is TGTGCCTGGAGTGTCAGTATCTATGGC. Using reference TRBV30 and TRBJ1-2 for the parts outside the CDR3, the full variable domain is SQTIHQWPATLVQPVGSPLSLECTVEGTSNPNLYWYRQAAGRGLQLLFYSVGIGQISSEVPQNLSASRPQDRQFILSSKKLLLSDSGFYLCAWSVSIYGYTFGSGTRLTVV.

With regard to this clone: The read finishes 3 residues shy of the CDR3 end, and the germline J gene is used to complete it. The chain couples TRBV20-1 to TRBJ1-2; D gene uncertain. Germline V gene lookup returns CDR1 DFQATT and CDR2 SNEGSKA (reference sequence). The V end lost 4 bases, the J end lost 0 bases, and 12 bases lay between the germline ends. The CDR3 covers 14 residues. The sequenced CDR3 bases are TGCAGTGCTACTGAGCCAGGAGCTAACTATGGC. Encoded protein: CSATEPGANYG. The entire CDR3 is CSATEPGANYGYTF.

As for this clone: The read terminates 3 residues ahead of where the CDR3 ends, so the germline J gene completes it. V and J are TRBV12-3 or TRBV12-4 and TRBJ1-2; 9 positions match TRBD1. The CDR3 loop spans 13 amino acids. The CDR3 region is CASSPDRGGGYTF. The CDR3 DNA, read in part, is TGTGCCAGCAGTCCGGACAGGGGAGGAGGC.

With regard to this clone: The observed sequence ends 3 residues before the CDR3 terminus, with the missing tail filled in from the germline J gene. V gene TRBV30 combines with J gene TRBJ2-3; D perhaps matches TRBD1 (7 bases). Germline assignment: CDR1 GTSNPN and CDR2 SVGIG (reference sequence). CDR3 size: 12 residues. Incomplete CDR3 DNA: TGTGCCTGGGCTCGGGACAGCGGGACG. It is translated as CAWARDSGT. The CDR3 as a whole reads CAWARDSGTQYF.

Of note for this clone: The read comes to an end 3 residues before the CDR3 does, leaving the germline J gene to fill in the end. J is TRBJ1-1 and V is TRBV30, with D tentatively TRBD1 (6 bases). This CDR3 has 16 amino acids. Germline lookup yields CDR1 GTSNPN and CDR2 SVGIG (reference sequence). This chain's CDR3 is CAWSVEDSGRTDTAFF. CDR3 DNA, as far as it was read: TGTGCCTGGAGTGTAGAGGACAGTGGCCGCACAGATACG.

Comments on this clone: The read terminates 3 residues before the CDR3 end, so the remaining end is supplied by the germline J gene. This sequence joins TRBV19 and TRBJ2-2; 7 bases are a match to TRBD2. Per germline, CDR1 LNHDA and CDR2 SQIVND (reference sequence). This CDR3 has 14 amino acids. J lost 6 bases, V lost 5 bases, and 6 bases had no gene match. The DNA read from the CDR3 is TGTGCCAGTAGTCTTCCGGGGGGATCCGGGGAG. Protein: CASSLPGGSGE. The full CDR3 sequence reads CASSLPGGSGELFF.

In the case of this clone: The CDR3 goes on 3 residues after the read ends, and that part is filled in from the germline J gene. The gene calls are TRBV5-8 and TRBJ2-5; D possibly corresponds to TRBD1 (6 bases). Germline-derived CDR1 and CDR2 are SGHTS and YDEGEE. Trimming took off 3 bases at V and 1 base at J, with 13 bases between the two ends. The CDR3 covers 15 residues. CDR3 loop: CASSSSGHFQETQYF. Partial CDR3 DNA: TGTGCCAGCAGCTCCTCGGGACACTTCCAAGAGACC.

Regarding this clone: The CDR3 end falls 3 residues outside the read, so it is completed with the germline J gene. This chain joins TRBV2 and TRBJ2-1; 9 bases agree with TRBD2. The germline CDR1 and CDR2 sequences are SNHLY and FYNNEI. The ends lost 7 bases at V and 7 bases at J; junction bases unmatched: 23. The CDR3 spans 19 residues. The CDR3 sequence is CASMYRVAGAKKYENEQFF. The CDR3 bases that were read are TGTGCCAGCATGTACCGAGTAGCGGGGGCCAAGAAGTACGAAAATGAG.

Turning to this clone: The read ends 3 residues shy of where the CDR3 ends; the end is completed using the germline J gene. V is TRBV18 and J is TRBJ1-3; no clear D gene. Germline loops: CDR1 KGHSH, CDR2 LQKENI. The CDR3 consists of 13 residues. Between the trimmed V and J ends, which lost 3 bases and 5 bases, there was a span of 8 bases. The CDR3 sequence: CASSPAIRNTIYF. Incomplete CDR3 DNA: TGTGCCAGCTCACCGGCCATCAGAAACACC.

A remark on this clone: The CDR3 goes on 3 residues after the read ends, and that part is filled in from the germline J gene. V usage is TRBV19 and J usage is TRBJ2-1; no clear D gene. Trimming stripped 5 bases from V and 1 base from J, with 9 bases between. CDR3 size: 14 residues. Germline CDR1 is LNHDA and CDR2 is SQIVND (reference sequence). CDR3 loop: CASSPQSSYNEQFF. Partial CDR3 DNA: TGTGCCAGTAGTCCCCAGTCTTCCTACAATGAG.

On this clone: The read gets to within 3 residues of the CDR3 end, and the germline J gene fills in the rest. J is TRBJ2-1 and V is TRBV20-1, with a weak D call TRBD2 (7 bases). Trimming shortened V by 6 bases and J by 7 bases, and 19 bases separated the two germline ends. The germline gives CDR1 DFQATT, CDR2 SNEGSKA (reference sequence). There are 14 residues in the CDR3. CDR3 amino acids: CSAVMGGLGNEQFF. The CDR3 bases that were read are TGCAGTGCGGTCATGGGGGGGCTGGGGAATGAG.

Here the CDR3 reads CASSSGGTGEANYGYTF. Incomplete CDR3 DNA: TGCGCCAGCAGCTCTGGGGGGACAGGGGAGGCAAACTATGGC. V and J are TRBV5-1 and TRBJ1-2, with TRBD1 identical over 10 bases. From the germline J gene comes the end of the CDR3, since the read stops 3 residues before it. The V gene's germline CDR1 is SGHRS and CDR2 YFSETQ. This CDR3 has 17 residues. The V gene end was trimmed by 3 bases and the J gene end by 2 bases; junction bases not matched to a gene: 10. Looking up the rest from reference TRBV5-1 and TRBJ1-2 gives the full variable domain: KAGVTQTPRYLIKTRGQQVTLSCSPISGHRSVSWYQQTPGQGLQFLFEYFSETQRNKGNFPGRFSGRQFSNSRSEMNVSTLELGDSALYLCASSSGGTGEANYGYTFGSGTRLTVV.

Worth noting for this clone: With the read ending 3 residues before the CDR3 end, the germline J gene is used to fill in that end. The rearrangement uses TRBV30 and TRBJ1-1, with TRBD1 matching over 7 bases. CDR1 GTSNPN and CDR2 SVGIG come from the germline V gene (reference sequence). V gave up 1 base and J gave up 1 base; unmatched junction bases: 18. There are 19 residues in the CDR3. Incomplete CDR3 DNA: TGTGCCTGGAGTGCTAAGGGACGGTTGACAGGGAGAGCGAACACTGAA. It codes for CAWSAKGRLTGRANTE. The whole CDR3 is CAWSAKGRLTGRANTEAFF. Drawing the rest from reference TRBV30 and TRBJ1-1, the complete variable domain is SQTIHQWPATLVQPVGSPLSLECTVEGTSNPNLYWYRQAAGRGLQLLFYSVGIGQISSEVPQNLSASRPQDRQFILSSKKLLLSDSGFYLCAWSAKGRLTGRANTEAFFGQGTRLTVV.

To note about this clone: The sequence runs out 3 residues before the end of the CDR3; the remainder is reconstructed from the germline J gene. The V and J genes are TRBV5-1 and TRBJ1-4; no clear D. The germline V gene encodes CDR1 SGHRS and CDR2 YFSETQ. V lost 5 bases and J lost 0, with 11 bases in between. The CDR3 has 15 amino acids. CDR3 sequence: CASSFKLATNEKLFF. The DNA read from the CDR3 is TGCGCCAGCAGTTTTAAACTCGCAACTAATGAAAAA.

On this clone: The CDR3 end falls 3 residues outside the read, so it is completed with the germline J gene. This rearrangement joins TRBV6-2 or TRBV6-3 to TRBJ1-2; 8 bases line up with TRBD1. From germline, CDR1 is MNHEY and CDR2 SVGEGT. The CDR3 is 13 residues long. Unmatched junction bases numbered 4, after V lost 5 bases and J lost 5 bases. The CDR3 bases that were read are TGTGCCAGCAGTAATACAGGGGGGTATGGC. Its translation: CASSNTGGYG. The entire CDR3 protein reads CASSNTGGYGYTF.

Details on this clone: The CDR3 end is not reached by the read, which stops 3 residues before it; the germline J gene fills it in. V usage is TRBV20-1 and J usage is TRBJ2-7; D gene unclear. Germline V gene sequence: CDR1 DFQATT, CDR2 SNEGSKA (reference sequence). This CDR3 has 16 residues. V was clipped by 1 base and J by 0 bases, with 16 bases between them. CDR3 sequence reads: CSARALQTHSSYEQYF. CDR3 DNA (partial): TGCAGTGCTAGAGCCCTCCAGACACATAGCTCCTACGAG.

For this clone: Read coverage stops 3 residues before the CDR3 terminus; the germline J gene supplies the remainder. The chain has TRBV7-8 and TRBJ1-3; D is possibly TRBD1 (6 bases). The CDR3 extends over 17 amino acids. Trimming took off 5 bases at V and 7 bases at J, with 24 bases between the two ends. CDR1 and CDR2 (germline): SGHVS, FQNEAQ. CDR3 DNA, as far as it was read: TGTGCCAGCAGCCCCCCGGGTTTAGGGGGTCAGGGGAACACC. This encodes CASSPPGLGGQGNT. The whole CDR3 protein is CASSPPGLGGQGNTIYF.

Concerning this clone itself: The missing CDR3 end, 3 residues past where the read stops, is filled in from the germline J gene. The rearrangement joins TRBV7-8 to TRBJ2-1, with D possibly TRBD2 on 5 matching bases. The germline gives CDR1 SGHVS, CDR2 FQNEAQ. The CDR3 runs to 16 residues. Trimming pared 8 bases from V and 1 base from J, leaving 18 bases between. This chain's CDR3 is CASYTAGISSYNEQFF. The part of the CDR3 DNA that was read is TGTGCCAGCTATACGGCGGGTATTAGTTCCTACAATGAG.

A word on this clone: The sequence runs out 3 residues before the end of the CDR3; the remainder is reconstructed from the germline J gene. The genes are TRBV5-1 and TRBJ1-1; no firm D call. Trimming removed 4 bases at V and 2 bases at J, with 12 bases between. The CDR3 is made up of 14 amino acids. Germline lookup yields CDR1 SGHRS and CDR2 YFSETQ. The CDR3 DNA, read in part, is TGCGCCAGCAGCGCCTCGGGTGACAACACTGAA. Protein product: CASSASGDNTE. The CDR3, in full, reads CASSASGDNTEAFF.

With respect to this clone: The missing CDR3 end, 3 residues past where the read stops, is filled in from the germline J gene. This chain joins TRBV5-1 and TRBJ1-1; 7 bases are shared with TRBD1. V dropped 4 bases and J dropped 5; count of bases not matched to a gene: 5. CDR3 length: 13 residues. Per germline, CDR1 SGHRS and CDR2 YFSETQ. The CDR3: CASSQGGGTEAFF. Partial CDR3 DNA: TGCGCCAGCAGCCAAGGGGGCGGGACTGAA.

Turning to this clone: A junction end diverges from the germline sequence, so it may reflect a read error. The observed sequence ends 3 residues before the CDR3 terminus, with the missing tail filled in from the germline J gene. Other DNA sequences in the sample encode the same CDR3. The V gene is TRBV11-2, the J gene TRBJ1-3; D uncertain. Germline CDR1 is SGHAT and CDR2 is FQNNGV. The CDR3 runs to 15 residues. The CDR3 sequence is CASTLGVLTGNTIYF. CDR3 DNA (partial): TGTGCTAGCACCTTGGGCGTGTTAACTGGAAACACC.

Points on this clone: The read ends 3 residues shy of where the CDR3 ends; the end is completed using the germline J gene. V gene TRBV28 combines with J gene TRBJ1-5; TRBD1 aligns across 12 bases. In germline, CDR1 is MDHEN, CDR2 SYDVKM. V gave up 5 bases and J gave up 6 bases; unmatched junction bases: 2. This CDR3 comprises 14 residues. The CDR3 is CASSGTGGSQPQHF. CDR3 DNA, as far as it was read: TGTGCCAGCAGTGGGACAGGGGGCAGTCAGCCC.

Details on this clone: The read terminates 3 residues before the CDR3 end, so the remaining end is supplied by the germline J gene. V gene TRBV28 combines with J gene TRBJ1-1; D may be TRBD1 (6 bases). The V gene lost 5 bases and the J gene lost 2 bases, with 12 bases spanning the gap. The germline V gene has CDR1 MDHEN and CDR2 SYDVKM. This CDR3 is 14 amino acids long. CDR3 sequence: CASSVIGGNTEAFF. Partial CDR3 DNA: TGTGCCAGCAGTGTTATAGGGGGTAACACTGAA.

To note about this clone: The CDR3 is cut off 3 residues early in the read; its end comes from the germline J gene. V and J are TRBV20-1 and TRBJ2-5; 8 nucleotides line up with TRBD2. This CDR3 region has 13 residues. Germline values: CDR1 DFQATT, CDR2 SNEGSKA (reference sequence). Germline trimming cut 5 bases from V and 5 bases from J; bases unmatched to any gene: 7. The CDR3 bases that were read are TGCAGTGCTTCTCGTACGGGGGGGGAGACC. Translation gives CSASRTGGET. The whole CDR3 protein reads CSASRTGGETQYF.

Regarding this clone: The read comes to an end 3 residues before the CDR3 does, leaving the germline J gene to fill in the end. The J gene is TRBJ1-4, the V gene TRBV5-1, with 9 bases matching TRBD1. The CDR3 has 16 amino acids. CDR1 is SGHRS and CDR2 is YFSETQ in the germline V gene. CDR3 DNA (partial): TGCGCCAGCAGCTTGTTGGGGACAGGGTACAATTCACCA. Its translation is CASSLLGTGYNSP. The whole CDR3 protein is CASSLLGTGYNSPLFF.

Remarks on this clone: Read data end 3 residues before the CDR3 end; the end is taken from the germline J gene. This chain connects TRBV18 to TRBJ1-2; 9 bases line up with TRBD1. Germline loops: CDR1 KGHSH, CDR2 LQKENI. This CDR3 region has 15 residues. This CDR3 reads CASSPKGQGQTIYTF. The sequenced part of the CDR3 DNA is TGTGCCAGCTCACCGAAGGGACAGGGCCAAACCATC.

As concerns this clone: At one end the junction does not follow the germline gene, possibly because of a read error. The DNA ends 3 residues before the CDR3 does, and the rest of the CDR3 is filled in from the germline J gene. Other DNA sequences from this sample encode an identical CDR3 as well. J is TRBJ1-3 and V is TRBV19; D is perhaps TRBD1 (5 bases). This CDR3 is built from 15 residues. Germline V gene sequence: CDR1 LNHDA, CDR2 SQIVND (reference sequence). CDR3 region: CASSIELQERNTIYF. The CDR3 bases that were read are TGTGCCAGTAGTATAGAATTACAGGAGCGAAACACA. The entire variable domain, with the rest obtained from reference TRBV19 and TRBJ1-3, is as follows: DGGITQSPKYLFRKEGQNVTLSCEQNLNHDAMYWYRQDPGQGLRLIYYSQIVNDFQKGDIAEGYSVSREKKESFPLTVTSAQKNPTAFYLCASSIELQERNTIYFGEGSWLTVV.

To note about this clone: The DNA ends 3 residues before the CDR3 does, and the rest of the CDR3 is filled in from the germline J gene. The chain couples TRBV28 to TRBJ1-6, with 7 bases that match TRBD1. V lost 3 bases to trimming and J lost 9 bases; unmatched junction nucleotides: 8. Germline V CDR1 and CDR2: MDHEN, SYDVKM. CDR3 length: 15 amino acids. CDR3 bases read: TGTGCCAGCAGTTTGCCGACAGGGAACGGTTCACCC. Protein sequence: CASSLPTGNGSP. The full CDR3 sequence reads CASSLPTGNGSPLHF.

The chain's CDR3 is CASSSGQGWFTGELFF. The DNA read from the CDR3 is TGTGCCAGCAGTTCCGGACAGGGATGGTTCACCGGGGAG. The chain recombines TRBV6-2 or TRBV6-3 with TRBJ2-2; 8 bases agree with TRBD1. The sequenced fragment ends 3 residues before the CDR3 boundary, so the rest is inferred from the germline J gene. Per germline, CDR1 MNHEY and CDR2 SVGEGT. This CDR3 is built from 16 residues. With V trimmed by 4 bases and J by 4 bases, 8 bases remained unmatched.